These 32 T cell receptor beta chains were sequenced from one sample in a study of identifying expanded T cells in peripheral blood. Measured with immunoSEQ multiplex PCR; TCRdb has only the in-frame clones, and not every one. The table lists some 99,000 clones, around 90% of them singletons. Sequencing input: blood. The receptors were sampled from a person aged 18 to 69 in good health.

The chain employs TRBV2 and TRBJ1-2; 7 bases agree with TRBD1. Germline V lookup: CDR1 SNHLY, CDR2 FYNNEI. Trimming took 8 bases from V and 8 from J; bases not matched to a gene: 14. This CDR3 contains 14 residues. The CDR3 region is CASGLDRATEGYTF. CDR3 DNA: TGTGCCAGCGGACTTGACAGGGCCACCGAAGGCTACACCTTC.

The chain joins TRBV9 to TRBJ2-7; 8 bases are shared with TRBD2. After removal of 3 bases from V and 4 bases from J, the junction contained 9 bases not matched to a gene. Germline assignment: CDR1 SGDLS and CDR2 YYNGEE. The CDR3 spans 15 residues. CDR3 loop: CASSAESGLVYEQYF. As DNA, the CDR3 is TGTGCCAGCAGCGCTGAATCGGGACTAGTATACGAGCAGTACTTC.

The V gene is TRBV7-9, the J gene TRBJ2-5; D is perhaps TRBD1 (6 bases). Germline V lookup: CDR1 SEHNR, CDR2 FQNEAQ (reference sequence). V was pared by 1 base and J by 0 bases, with 9 bases between. This CDR3 comprises 15 residues. CDR3 residues: CASSLGWTDQETQYF. The CDR3 DNA sequence: TGTGCCAGCAGCTTAGGGTGGACAGACCAAGAGACCCAGTACTTC.

The chain employs TRBV14 and TRBJ2-3; D unresolved. Germline values: CDR1 SGHDN, CDR2 FVKESK. V was clipped by 3 bases and J by 4 bases, with 11 bases between them. The CDR3 consists of 14 residues. CDR3 bases: TGTGCCAGCAGCCAGTGGCAGGCAGCAGATACGCAGTATTTT. It encodes CASSQWQAADTQYF.

Notes on this clone: Distinct nucleotide sequences in the sample also encode this CDR3. The V gene is TRBV9, the J gene TRBJ2-3, with D unclear. CDR3 size: 13 residues. CDR1 SGDLS and CDR2 YYNGEE come from the germline V gene. V lost 2 bases to trimming and J lost 0 bases, with 4 bases between them. CDR3 bases: TGTGCCAGCAGCGTCTTAAGCACAGATACGCAGTATTTT. Translating gives CASSVLSTDTQYF.

V is TRBV23-1 and J is TRBJ2-5, with 9 nucleotides matching TRBD1. TRBV23-1 qualifies as an ORF whose function is uncertain. This CDR3 is 13 amino acids long. The ends lost 8 bases at V and 4 bases at J; junction bases unmatched: 5. CDR3 amino acids: CASPGQGTETQYF. The CDR3 bases are TGCGCCAGCCCGGGACAGGGAACAGAGACCCAGTACTTC.

On this clone itself: One end of the junction varies from germline; a read error may be responsible. This chain uses TRBV5-6 with TRBJ1-4; D possibly corresponds to TRBD1 (5 bases). This CDR3 has 15 amino acids. Germline lookup yields CDR1 SGHDT and CDR2 YYEEEE. The CDR3 loop reads CASSFWGGRDPTSLF. The CDR3 DNA sequence: TGTGCCAGCAGCTTTTGGGGTGGCAGGGATCCGACATCCCTTTTT.

This clone was recorded a few times. This rearrangement joins TRBV20-1 to TRBJ1-1; D ambiguous. The CDR3 is 10 residues long. Trimming cost V 3 bases and J 6 bases, with 5 bases left between them. Germline V gives CDR1 DFQATT, CDR2 SNEGSKA (reference sequence). Here the CDR3 reads CSASGAEAFF. The CDR3 region has the DNA TGCAGTGCTAGCGGGGCTGAAGCTTTCTTT.

The CDR3 DNA reads as TGTGCCAGCAGCGGGGTGAACACTGAAGCTTTCTTT. Amino acids: CASSGVNTEAFF. The rearrangement joins TRBV5-5 to TRBJ1-1; the D is unclear. Germline V gene lookup returns CDR1 SGHKS and CDR2 YYEKEE (reference sequence). Trimming shortened V by 4 bases and J by 0 bases, and 4 bases separated the two germline ends. The CDR3 is 12 amino acids. The variable domain in full, with the rest retrieved from reference TRBV5-5 and TRBJ1-1, is DAGVTQSPTHLIKTRGQQVTLRCSPISGHKSVSWYQQVLGQGPQFIFQYYEKEERGRGNFPDRFSARQFPNYSSELNVNALLLGDSALYLCASSGVNTEAFFGQGTRLTVV.

V gene TRBV4-1 combines with J gene TRBJ2-3, with unresolved D. Trimming pared 0 bases from V and 0 bases from J, leaving 10 bases between. The CDR3 extends over 16 amino acids. The germline gives CDR1 MGHRA, CDR2 YSYEKL. The CDR3 protein is CASSQDRRGSTDTQYF. CDR3 in DNA: TGCGCCAGCAGCCAAGATCGGCGCGGTAGCACAGATACGCAGTATTTT.

This clone was observed a single time. The chain recombines TRBV6-1 with TRBJ1-5; D is possibly TRBD1 (5 bases). V shed 3 bases and J shed 3 bases, with 18 bases lying between them. Germline assignment: CDR1 MNHNS and CDR2 SASEGT. CDR3 length: 17 amino acids. The CDR3 sequence is CASSDPGGLGDNQPQHF. The CDR3 bases are TGTGCCAGCAGTGATCCCGGGGGTCTCGGTGACAATCAGCCCCAGCATTTT.

The V and J genes are TRBV19 and TRBJ2-7; D is undetermined. The CDR3 spans 15 residues. CDR1 is LNHDA and CDR2 is SQIVND in the germline V gene (reference sequence). The V gene lost 4 bases and the J gene lost 3 bases, with 16 bases spanning the gap. Written as DNA, the CDR3 is TGTGCCAGTAGTACCCAATATCAACAGAACTACGAGCAGTACTTC. It is translated as CASSTQYQQNYEQYF.

V is TRBV10-1 and J is TRBJ2-5; D uncertain. CDR3 length equals 12 residues. CDR1 and CDR2 (germline): WNHNN, SYGVQD (reference sequence). V dropped 9 bases and J dropped 4 bases, with 12 bases sitting between them. CDR3 nucleotide sequence: TGCGCCAGGAGCCGGGCAGGAGAGACCCAGTACTTC. Residues: CARSRAGETQYF.

This chain uses TRBV5-1 with TRBJ2-1; TRBD1 is a possible D gene (6 bases). Trimming shortened V by 4 bases and J by 4 bases, and 9 bases separated the two germline ends. The germline V gene encodes CDR1 SGHRS and CDR2 YFSETQ. This CDR3 is 13 amino acids long. CDR3 sequence: CASSVRGYNEQFF. As DNA, the CDR3 is TGCGCCAGCAGCGTCAGGGGATACAATGAGCAGTTCTTC.

The V and J genes are TRBV6-6 and TRBJ1-2, with D unresolved. CDR1 and CDR2 from the germline V gene are MNHNY and SVGAGI (reference sequence). Trimming pared 0 bases from V and 8 bases from J, leaving 13 bases between. The CDR3 length is 14 residues. CDR3 sequence reads: CASSYSGLVEGYTF. For the CDR3, the DNA is TGTGCCAGCAGTTACTCAGGGTTGGTCGAGGGCTACACCTTC.

This chain connects TRBV7-6 to TRBJ2-1; 9 bases fit TRBD2. Germline V gives CDR1 SGHVS, CDR2 FNYEAQ. Germline trimming cut 4 bases from V and 4 bases from J; bases unmatched to any gene: 8. The CDR3 runs to 16 residues. CDR3 coding DNA: TGTGCCAGCAGCTCCCGAGGAGCGGGGGGTTACAATGAGCAGTTCTTC. Its protein product is CASSSRGAGGYNEQFF. Using reference TRBV7-6 and TRBJ2-1 for the parts outside the CDR3, the full variable domain is GAGVSQSPRYKVTKRGQDVALRCDPISGHVSLYWYRQALGQGPEFLTYFNYEAQQDKSGLPNDRFSAERPEGSISTLTIQRTEQRDSAMYRCASSSRGAGGYNEQFFGPGTRLTVL.

This sequence joins TRBV6-1 and TRBJ2-3; 7 nucleotides line up with TRBD1. The V gene's germline CDR1 is MNHNS and CDR2 SASEGT. The trim removed 6 bases at V and 0 bases at J, leaving 3 bases unmatched. The CDR3 sequence is 14 residues long. The CDR3 nucleotides read TGTGCCAGCAGACCGGGACAGAGCACAGATACGCAGTATTTT. Protein sequence: CASRPGQSTDTQYF.

By proportion, this clone is medium-sized. The chain carries TRBV7-9 and TRBJ2-1; 11 positions match TRBD2. CDR3 length: 16 amino acids. J was trimmed by 0 bases and V by 5 bases; bases with no gene match: 3. In germline, CDR1 is SEHNR, CDR2 FQNEAQ (reference sequence). The CDR3 DNA follows: TGTGCCAGCAGCCCAACTAGCGGGGGCTCCTACAATGAGCAGTTCTTC. Translation gives CASSPTSGGSYNEQFF.

V and J are TRBV28 and TRBJ2-3, with TRBD2 identical over 10 bases. The germline CDR1 and CDR2 sequences are MDHEN and SYDVKM. This CDR3 contains 16 residues. V shed 4 bases and J 3 bases; nucleotides not matched to a gene: 7. CDR3 loop: CASSSLAGKGTDTQYF. DNA of the CDR3: TGTGCCAGCAGTTCACTAGCGGGAAAGGGTACAGATACGCAGTATTTT.

The chain carries TRBV6-5 and TRBJ1-5; D remains unclear. With 7 bases removed from V and 0 bases from J, the gap between germline ends came to 13 bases. Germline CDR1 MNHEY, CDR2 SVGAGI. The CDR3 has 15 residues. In DNA form, the CDR3 reads TGTGCCAGCATACCCAGGAGAAATAGCAATCAGCCCCAGCATTTT. Amino acids: CASIPRRNSNQPQHF.

A few counts support this clone. The chain has TRBV7-2 and TRBJ1-5; no reliable D call. The germline gives CDR1 SGHTA, CDR2 FQGNSA. CDR3 length: 13 residues. The germline V and J ends were trimmed by 3 bases and 2 bases, with 5 bases remaining between them. The CDR3 here is CASSFKGNQPQHF. CDR3 sequence (DNA): TGTGCCAGCAGCTTTAAGGGCAATCAGCCCCAGCATTTT.

V gene TRBV28 combines with J gene TRBJ1-4, with 8 bases aligning to TRBD1. V lost 4 bases to trimming and J lost 3 bases; unmatched junction nucleotides: 13. Germline lookup yields CDR1 MDHEN and CDR2 SYDVKM. The length of the CDR3 is 18 residues. The CDR3 sequence is CASSSRTGTTGSNEKLFF. CDR3 sequence (DNA): TGTGCCAGCAGTTCTCGGACAGGGACGACAGGTTCTAATGAAAAACTGTTTTTT.

V usage is TRBV6-1 and J usage is TRBJ2-7, with unresolved D. Germline assignment: CDR1 MNHNS and CDR2 SASEGT. The CDR3 spans 13 residues. Trimming left V 4 bases short and J 4 bases short, with 11 bases between. CDR3 region: CASSVSGPYEQYF. CDR3 sequence (DNA): TGTGCCAGCAGTGTCAGTGGACCTTACGAGCAGTACTTC.

The chain carries TRBV19 and TRBJ1-2, with a tentative D call TRBD1 (5 bases). The CDR3 spans 16 residues. Trimming removed 8 bases from V and 2 bases from J, with 21 bases in between. The V gene's germline CDR1 is LNHDA and CDR2 SQIVND (reference sequence). The CDR3 DNA sequence: TGTGCCAGTGGGGGGAGGGCGCGCTCCGAGAACTATGGCTACACCTTC. Residues: CASGGRARSENYGYTF.

In its sample, this clone was seen once. The rearrangement links TRBV5-1 to TRBJ2-2; TRBD1 agrees at 8 bases. CDR1 and CDR2 (germline): SGHRS, YFSETQ. The CDR3 contains 16 residues. After removal of 4 bases from V and 4 bases from J, the junction contained 9 bases not matched to a gene. As DNA, the CDR3 is TGCGCCAGCAGCGGACTGGACAGGGCAGGCACCGGGGAGCTGTTTTTT. The encoded protein is CASSGLDRAGTGELFF.

V is TRBV4-2 and J is TRBJ2-7; 10 bases align to TRBD2. The CDR3 consists of 16 residues. Germline V gives CDR1 LGHNA, CDR2 YNFKEQ. Unmatched junction bases numbered 5, after V lost 0 bases and J lost 3 bases. The CDR3 nucleotides read TGTGCCAGCAGCCAAGATCAAGCGGGAGGGCACTACGAGCAGTACTTC. This sequence encodes CASSQDQAGGHYEQYF.

The chain joins TRBV10-2 to TRBJ2-3; unclear D gene. V was cut by 3 bases and J by 2 bases, with 12 bases left in between. CDR1 is WSHSY, CDR2 SAAADI, per germline. This CDR3 region has 15 residues. The CDR3 DNA reads as TGCGCCAGCAGTGAAGGCGGAGTTAACACAGATACGCAGTATTTT. This gives the protein CASSEGGVNTDTQYF.

This chain links TRBV5-6 with TRBJ1-5; D remains unclear. This CDR3 region has 15 residues. Germline CDR1 SGHDT, CDR2 YYEEEE. The ends were cut back, 4 bases at V and 4 bases at J, with 15 bases in the middle. In nucleotides, the CDR3 is TGTGCCAGCAGCCAGGTCGGAGAGACTAATCAGCCCCAGCATTTT. It is translated as CASSQVGETNQPQHF.

The J gene is TRBJ2-7, the V gene TRBV6-5; 7 positions agree with TRBD2. V was pared by 4 bases and J by 7 bases, with 16 bases of the junction left unmatched. CDR3 length: 16 amino acids. Germline CDR1 reads MNHEY; CDR2 reads SVGAGI. As DNA, the CDR3 is TGTGCCAGCAGTTCCCGCCCCGCTGCGGGAGTAAGTGAGCAGTACTTC. Its translation: CASSSRPAAGVSEQYF.

In DNA form, the CDR3 reads TGTGCCAGCAGTCAGGGGGCTGATGAGCAGTTCTTC. Encoded protein: CASSQGADEQFF. The chain links TRBV6-6 to TRBJ2-1, with 8 bases aligning to TRBD1. In germline, CDR1 is MNHNY, CDR2 SVGAGI (reference sequence). The CDR3 runs to 12 residues. Unmatched junction bases numbered 2, after V lost 5 bases and J lost 8 bases.

In its sample, this clone was seen once. The V call is TRBV7-2, the J call TRBJ2-7; 8 nucleotides match TRBD1. Looked up from germline, CDR1 is SGHTA and CDR2 is FQGNSA. The V gene end was trimmed by 6 bases and the J gene end by 8 bases; junction bases not matched to a gene: 15. The CDR3 is made up of 15 amino acids. The CDR3 sequence: CASRSASGQAPQQYF. The CDR3, as DNA: TGTGCCAGCAGATCCGCGTCGGGACAGGCCCCGCAGCAGTACTTC.

The rearrangement uses TRBV4-1 and TRBJ2-7, with TRBD2 as a possible D gene (6 bases). The CDR3 contains 14 residues. Per germline, CDR1 MGHRA and CDR2 YSYEKL. Trimming left V 3 bases short and J 3 bases short, with 12 bases between. This chain's CDR3 is CASSQVPGDYEQYF. The DNA of the CDR3 is TGCGCCAGCAGCCAGGTCCCGGGGGACTACGAGCAGTACTTC.